The 8 T cell receptor beta chains below were found in one sample sequenced in a study of T cells in Graves' hyperthyroidism and ophthalmopathy. TCR beta CDR3 sequences were amplified from RNA transcripts. The primer set for the first-round RT-PCR of the TCR CDR3 was HTBI. TCRdb called the multiplex PCR reads again in MiXCR, with one record for every CDR3 protein. This sample has about 330,000 distinct CDR3 sequences, with roughly an eighth found just once. Source material: blood. These receptors were taken from a woman aged 40 to 50 with Graves' ophthalmopathy.

This clonotype came up a few times. The chain joins TRBV5-1 to TRBJ2-2; the match to TRBD1 covers 7 bases. CDR3 length equals 15 residues. Looked up from germline, CDR1 is SGHRS and CDR2 is YFSETQ. The junction had 15 bases not matched to a gene; V was cut back by 9 bases and J by 7 bases. The chain's CDR3 is CATTKDRMISGELFF. The CDR3, as DNA: TGCGCCACCACTAAGGACAGGATGATCAGCGGGGAGCTGTTTTTT.

This clonotype has a handful of counts. The V and J genes are TRBV20-1 and TRBJ2-7; D not resolved. The CDR3 runs to 14 residues. The V gene lost 0 bases and the J gene lost 3 bases, with 12 bases spanning the gap. Germline lookup yields CDR1 DFQATT and CDR2 SNEGSKA (reference sequence). CDR3 sequence: CSARDFAFGYEQYF. The CDR3 DNA follows: TGCAGTGCTAGAGATTTCGCTTTCGGCTACGAGCAGTACTTC.

V and J are TRBV29-1 and TRBJ1-3; possible D gene TRBD1, 5 bases. CDR3 length: 13 residues. The V end was cut by 5 bases, the J end by 2 bases, with 10 bases between. CDR1 and CDR2 from the germline V gene are SQVTM and ANQGSEA. The CDR3 is CSVHGGTGNTIYF. The CDR3 DNA follows: TGCAGCGTTCATGGGGGGACTGGAAACACCATATATTTT.

This clonotype came up many times. The chain employs TRBV14 and TRBJ2-5; D remains unclear. Germline lookup yields CDR1 SGHDN and CDR2 FVKESK. The ends were cut back, 1 base at V and 7 bases at J, with 10 bases in the middle. The CDR3 runs 13 residues. The chain's CDR3 is CASSQGVARTQYF. The DNA for the CDR3 is TGTGCCAGCAGCCAAGGGGTAGCTAGGACCCAGTACTTC. The complete variable domain, with remaining parts taken from reference TRBV14 and TRBJ2-5, reads EAGVTQFPSHSVIEKGQTVTLRCDPISGHDNLYWYRRVMGKEIKFLLHFVKESKQDESGMPNNRFLAERTGGTYSTLKVQPAELEDSGVYFCASSQGVARTQYFGPGTRLLVL.

There are a few counts of this clonotype. The genes are TRBV6-2 or TRBV6-3 and TRBJ2-7, with D possibly TRBD1 on 7 matching bases. The CDR3 contains 13 residues. Trimming took 6 bases from V and 7 from J, leaving 16 bases between them. Looked up from germline, CDR1 is MNHEY and CDR2 is SVGEGT. CDR3 in amino acids: CASRTSGGSEQYF. In DNA form, the CDR3 reads TGTGCCAGCAGGACGTCAGGGGGGAGTGAGCAGTACTTC.

This clonotype appeared many times. J is TRBJ2-5 and V is TRBV7-9; possibly TRBD1 for D (6 bases). Germline V gene sequence: CDR1 SEHNR, CDR2 FQNEAQ (reference sequence). The CDR3 is 13 amino acids. Trimming shortened V by 7 bases and J by 5 bases, and 14 bases separated the two germline ends. Here the CDR3 reads CASNPRQGETQYF. The DNA of the CDR3 is TGTGCCAGCAACCCGCGGCAGGGGGAGACCCAGTACTTC. Full variable domain (rest looked up from reference TRBV7-9 and TRBJ2-5): DTGVSQNPRHKITKRGQNVTFRCDPISEHNRLYWYRQTLGQGPEFLTYFQNEAQLEKSRLLSDRFSAERPKGSFSTLEIQRTEQGDSAMYLCASNPRQGETQYFGPGTRLLVL.

This clonotype was recorded many times. The CDR3 here is CSARDQGAGGPFAQYF. CDR3 bases: TGCAGTGCTAGAGATCAGGGAGCGGGGGGCCCCTTCGCCCAGTACTTC. The V gene is TRBV20-1, the J gene TRBJ2-5, with 9 bases identical to TRBD2. Germline V gene lookup returns CDR1 DFQATT and CDR2 SNEGSKA (reference sequence). This CDR3 contains 16 residues. J lost 9 bases, V lost 0 bases, and 14 bases had no gene match.

This clonotype was seen at least ten times. V is TRBV6-1 and J is TRBJ1-5; D unclear. Germline loops: CDR1 MNHNS, CDR2 SASEGT. This CDR3 is built from 12 residues. Trimming removed 8 bases at V and 6 bases at J, with 11 bases between. CDR3 bases: TGTGCCAGCCTGATTGTAGGTCAGCCCCAGCATTTT. Its protein is CASLIVGQPQHF.